This T cell receptor beta chain was identified during a study of cytomegalovirus exposure and HLA in healthy donors. The PCR was carried out with 60 Vbeta primers and 13 Jbeta primers. Original processing methods: An analysis that came later counted 70 million to 100 million unique TCR beta chains, around 12 million shared. The protocol was immunoSEQ multiplex PCR, while the TCRdb copy is restricted to in-frame clones and leaves out a portion. V and J calls and clone size are given by that table; D and trimming were obtained from the DNA. The sample lists 160,000 or so clones, under 85% occurring once. Germline V CDR1 and CDR2: MNHEY, SMNVEV (reference sequence). The length of the CDR3 is 11 residues. Germline trimming cut 8 bases from V and 4 bases from J; bases unmatched to any gene: 2.

V and J are TRBV27 and TRBJ2-7; TRBD1 matches at 7 bases. This TCR came from a man between 50 and 59 years old in good health and CMV-seropositive. The source material was PBMCs. This CDR3 is CASGQDYEQYF. The DNA of the CDR3 is TGTGCCAGCGGACAGGATTACGAGCAGTACTTC.